The T cell receptor (beta chain) described here comes from a study of beta chain features in type 1 diabetes. Central memory, naive, regulatory and stem cell-like memory CD4+ cells were sorted by CD45RO/CCR7/CD25/CD127/CD95/CD27. Broader study findings: Healthy donors had naive, central memory and Treg TCRB repertoires that appeared less similar than those seen among patients. All four CD4+ subsets of Type 1 diabetes patients contained TCRB CDR3s that were moderately but significantly shorter. Still unanswered here is whether HLA type influences TCRB rearrangement.

This clone has a single count. Its antigen remains unidentified. Expressed TCRB transcripts got sequenced, as all isolated RNA was reverse transcribed. Data came from immunoSEQ multiplex PCR; TCRdb stores just in-frame clones and leaves some out. The table shows under 200,000 clones, with around 8.6% occurring only once. The TCR was taken from a woman younger than 30 with type 1 diabetes. Sequenced sample: central memory CD4+ T cells from blood.

CDR3 DNA sequence: TGTGCCAGCACCCGGACACAAACCACAGATACGCAGTATTTT. Encoded protein: CASTRTQTTDTQYF. The chain uses TRBV6-6 and TRBJ2-3; possible D gene TRBD1, 5 bases. This CDR3 comprises 14 residues. Germline CDR1 is MNHNY and CDR2 is SVGAGI (reference sequence). Trimming cost V 7 bases and J 2 bases, with 13 bases left between them.